The 22 T cell receptor beta chains listed next were all sequenced from one sample in a study of T-cell reconstitution after alpha-beta-depleted transplantation in children. A TCRbeta library incorporating unique molecular identifiers was prepared. TCRdb recomputed calls from the PCR reads with MiXCR, one row per CDR3 protein. Of a few hundred thousand distinct CDR3 sequences listed, over 25% are singletons. The specimen comprised PBMCs, sampled before TCRalphabeta/CD19-depleted stem cell transplant. The source is a boy under two years old with Wiskott-Aldrich syndrome, due to receive a stem cell transplant.

The genes are TRBV6-5 and TRBJ1-2; D ambiguous. This CDR3 region has 14 residues. The germline V gene has CDR1 MNHEY and CDR2 SVGAGI. With 0 bases removed from V and 4 bases from J, the gap between germline ends came to 9 bases. The chain's CDR3 is CASSYSKEAYGYTF. Here the CDR3 DNA reads TGTGCCAGCAGTTACTCGAAGGAGGCCTATGGCTACACCTTC.

This clonotype has only a few counts. The chain is built from TRBV12-3 or TRBV12-4 and TRBJ1-4; perhaps TRBD1 as D (6 bases). With 3 bases removed from V and 8 bases from J, the gap between germline ends came to 16 bases. The CDR3 has 15 amino acids. CDR3 DNA sequence: TGTGCCAGCAGTTTGGAGCCGCAGGGGCGCGAAAAACTGTTTTTT. Protein: CASSLEPQGREKLFF.

The chain uses TRBV20-1 and TRBJ2-5; D gene uncertain. Germline V gene lookup returns CDR1 DFQATT and CDR2 SNEGSKA (reference sequence). The CDR3 sequence is 12 residues long. Trimming left V 6 bases short and J 5 bases short, with 13 bases between. The CDR3 spells CSALSPRETQYF. CDR3 coding DNA: TGCAGTGCCCTGTCACCTAGGGAGACCCAGTACTTC.

The CDR3 here is CASRSGPSGEQFF. Here the CDR3 DNA reads TGTGCCAGCAGATCCGGGCCCTCGGGTGAGCAGTTCTTC. The chain employs TRBV7-3 and TRBJ2-1; D is ambiguous. The germline gives CDR1 SGHTA, CDR2 FQGTGA. Trimming took 6 bases from V and 9 from J, leaving 15 bases between them. The CDR3 has 13 residues. Drawing the rest from reference TRBV7-3 and TRBJ2-1, the complete variable domain is GAGVSQTPSNKVTEKGKYVELRCDPISGHTALYWYRQSLGQGPEFLIYFQGTGAADDSGLPNDRFFAVRPEGSVSTLKIQRTERGDSAVYLCASRSGPSGEQFFGPGTRLTVL.

J is TRBJ1-3 and V is TRBV15, with TRBD1 matching over 8 bases. The CDR3 runs to 15 residues. The ends lost 5 bases at V and 7 bases at J; junction bases unmatched: 10. In germline, CDR1 is LNHNV, CDR2 YYDKDF (reference sequence). CDR3 DNA: TGTGCCACCAGCGCAAGCGACAGGGGTTTTAACACCATATATTTT. Residues: CATSASDRGFNTIYF.

This chain joins TRBV20-1 and TRBJ2-1, with D unresolved. The CDR3 sequence is 14 residues long. CDR1 is DFQATT and CDR2 is SNEGSKA in the germline V gene (reference sequence). With 3 bases removed from V and 8 bases from J, the gap between germline ends came to 17 bases. CDR3 sequence reads: CSASPRATIHEQFF. In nucleotides, the CDR3 is TGCAGTGCTAGCCCCCGGGCCACAATCCATGAGCAGTTCTTC.

This clonotype has more than one count but fewer than ten. This chain uses TRBV14 with TRBJ2-7, with D tentatively TRBD2 (7 bases). The length of the CDR3 is 14 residues. Germline CDR1 reads SGHDN; CDR2 reads FVKESK. Trimming stripped 4 bases from V and 5 bases from J, with 15 bases between. CDR3: CASSRFLGGHEQYF. In DNA, the CDR3 is TGTGCCAGCAGCCGATTCCTGGGGGGGCACGAGCAGTACTTC. Complete variable domain (other parts from reference TRBV14 and TRBJ2-7): EAGVTQFPSHSVIEKGQTVTLRCDPISGHDNLYWYRRVMGKEIKFLLHFVKESKQDESGMPNNRFLAERTGGTYSTLKVQPAELEDSGVYFCASSRFLGGHEQYFGPGTRLTVT.

This chain uses TRBV27 with TRBJ1-4; a weak D match, TRBD1 (5 bases). Trimming cost V 8 bases and J 4 bases, with 17 bases left between them. Looked up from germline, CDR1 is MNHEY and CDR2 is SMNVEV (reference sequence). The CDR3 extends over 15 amino acids. The DNA of the CDR3 is TGTGCCAGCGGAAAACCGGGACGGATTAATGAAAAACTGTTTTTT. Its translation is CASGKPGRINEKLFF.

CDR3 in DNA: TGTGCCAGCAGCCTAATAGCGGGAGTTGACAATGAGCAGTTCTTC. It is translated as CASSLIAGVDNEQFF. V is TRBV7-3 and J is TRBJ2-1; 9 bases agree with TRBD2. The germline CDR1 and CDR2 sequences are SGHTA and FQGTGA. CDR3 length: 15 residues. V lost 5 bases to trimming and J lost 5 bases; unmatched junction nucleotides: 7.

This chain joins TRBV20-1 and TRBJ2-3, with TRBD2 matching 7 bases. The germline CDR1 and CDR2 sequences are DFQATT and SNEGSKA (reference sequence). There are 15 residues in the CDR3. The trim removed 0 bases at V and 1 base at J, leaving 4 bases unmatched. CDR3 amino acids: CSARDLADRTDTQYF. The CDR3 coding sequence is TGCAGTGCTAGAGATCTAGCGGACCGCACAGATACGCAGTATTTT.

This clonotype has more than one count but fewer than ten. The V call is TRBV10-3, the J call TRBJ1-1; D is possibly TRBD1 (6 bases). The germline V gene encodes CDR1 ENHRY and CDR2 SYGVKD. Between the trimmed V and J ends, which lost 6 bases and 3 bases, there was a span of 17 bases. This CDR3 contains 15 residues. CDR3 in DNA: TGTGCCATCAGGACCAGGGGAAGTTTATACACTGAAGCTTTCTTT. Translating it yields CAIRTRGSLYTEAFF.

This chain joins TRBV18 and TRBJ2-1; either TRBD1 or TRBD2 may fit D (5 bases each). CDR1 is KGHSH and CDR2 is LQKENI in the germline V gene. Trimming stripped 2 bases from V and 6 bases from J, with 14 bases between. The CDR3 runs to 15 residues. The CDR3 protein is CASSPMQGPLNEQFF. CDR3 sequence (DNA): TGTGCCAGCTCACCAATGCAGGGACCCCTCAATGAGCAGTTCTTC.

This chain links TRBV2 with TRBJ2-7; 9 nucleotides agree with TRBD1. Losses at the gene ends were 1 base for V and 6 bases for J; bases not matched to a gene: 7. Looked up from germline, CDR1 is SNHLY and CDR2 is FYNNEI. The CDR3 covers 15 residues. The CDR3 region is CASSEVSGTGSEQYF. The CDR3 coding sequence is TGTGCCAGCAGTGAAGTGTCCGGGACAGGGAGCGAGCAGTACTTC.

This clonotype has just a few counts. The CDR3 nucleotides read TGCGCCAGCTACGACCTCCAGGGGAACACTGAAGCTTTCTTT. Translated, it gives CASYDLQGNTEAFF. J is TRBJ1-1 and V is TRBV5-1; weak D call: TRBD1 (5 bases). V shed 7 bases and J shed 1 base, with 14 bases lying between them. Germline CDR1 and CDR2: SGHRS and YFSETQ. This CDR3 has 14 residues.

This clonotype was detected a few times. The J gene is TRBJ1-2, the V gene TRBV7-2; 8 nucleotides align to TRBD1. J gave up 8 bases and V 0 bases, and 11 bases lay outside the gene matches. Germline-derived CDR1 and CDR2 are SGHTA and FQGNSA. The CDR3 contains 16 residues. Here the CDR3 reads CASSLARGRGPTGYTF. CDR3 nucleotides: TGTGCCAGCAGCTTAGCGCGTGGCAGGGGGCCAACCGGCTACACCTTC.

The V gene is TRBV29-1, the J gene TRBJ2-7, with 12 bases fitting TRBD2. V shed 2 bases, J shed 3 bases, and the junction held 14 bases outside the gene matches. The CDR3 length is 18 residues. Germline V CDR1 and CDR2: SQVTM, ANQGSEA. CDR3 residues: CSVESPSGRALLGYEQYF. Here the CDR3 DNA reads TGCAGCGTTGAATCCCCTAGCGGGAGGGCCTTGCTCGGCTACGAGCAGTACTTC.

The chain is built from TRBV9 and TRBJ1-1; perhaps TRBD1 as D (6 bases). The CDR3 loop spans 14 amino acids. Germline CDR1 is SGDLS and CDR2 is YYNGEE. V lost 5 bases and J 5 bases, leaving 16 bases between the germline ends. CDR3 amino acids: CASSRGTSSTEAFF. The CDR3 DNA follows: TGTGCCAGCAGTCGCGGGACATCTTCGACTGAAGCTTTCTTT.

The chain has TRBV14 and TRBJ2-6, with 7 bases fitting TRBD1. Germline CDR1 is SGHDN and CDR2 is FVKESK. V lost 4 bases, J lost 4 bases, and 4 bases stayed unmatched. CDR3 length: 15 amino acids. DNA of the CDR3: TGTGCCAGCAGCCGACAGGGAACCGGGGCCAACGTCCTGACTTTC. It translates to CASSRQGTGANVLTF.

The J gene is TRBJ2-1, the V gene TRBV10-2; TRBD2 aligns across 10 bases. Germline lookup yields CDR1 WSHSY and CDR2 SAAADI. This CDR3 is 15 amino acids long. Trimming cost V 9 bases and J 3 bases; bases outside gene matches: 8. The CDR3 bases are TGCGCCAGTACCTCTGAGCGGGGGGGCTACAATGAGCAGTTCTTC. Translated: CASTSERGGYNEQFF.

This clonotype was seen a handful of times. The chain is built from TRBV5-1 and TRBJ2-3, with TRBD2 matching over 9 bases. J gave up 7 bases and V 4 bases, and 7 bases lay outside the gene matches. CDR3 length equals 14 residues. Germline values: CDR1 SGHRS, CDR2 YFSETQ. This CDR3 reads CASSPGTSQHTQYF. The CDR3 DNA follows: TGCGCCAGCAGCCCAGGGACTAGCCAACATACGCAGTATTTT.

A few counts support this clonotype. The chain employs TRBV11-1 and TRBJ2-5; tentatively, D is TRBD1 (5 bases). Per germline, CDR1 SGHAT and CDR2 FQDESV (reference sequence). The V end was cut by 5 bases, the J end by 5 bases, with 18 bases between. The CDR3 spans 15 residues. CDR3 sequence: CASSATQGWLETQYF. CDR3 bases: TGTGCCAGCAGCGCGACCCAGGGATGGTTGGAGACCCAGTACTTC.

This clonotype was found a few times. The CDR3 sequence: CSVAVRDRAYGQYF. The CDR3 DNA follows: TGCAGCGTCGCCGTCCGGGACAGGGCGTATGGGCAGTACTTC. The chain uses TRBV29-1 and TRBJ2-7, with 9 positions matching TRBD1. Trimming removed 6 bases from V and 9 bases from J; junction bases left unmatched: 15. Germline V gene data show CDR1 as SQVTM and CDR2 as ANQGSEA. The CDR3 has 14 residues.